The 27 T cell receptor beta chains presented below share a single source sample, sequenced in a study of PD-1 blockade in classical Hodgkin lymphoma. Relapse was seen in all patients after autologous stem cell transplantation, and brentuximab vedotin exposure was variable. Data came from immunoSEQ multiplex PCR; TCRdb stores just in-frame clones and leaves some out. Among approximately 99,000 clones listed, 89% were seen once. Here the sequenced sample was peripheral blood mononuclear cells (PBMCs), taken before the second cycle of nivolumab. Receptors originate from a human donor with classical Hodgkin lymphoma.

The chain is built from TRBV25-1 and TRBJ1-1, with D perhaps TRBD1 (6 bases). V was cut by 1 base and J by 0 bases, with 12 bases left in between. The germline V gene encodes CDR1 MGHDK and CDR2 SYGVNS. The length of the CDR3 is 16 residues. CDR3 protein: CASSESGAGMNTEAFF. The CDR3 DNA reads as TGTGCCAGCAGTGAATCAGGGGCTGGTATGAACACTGAAGCTTTCTTT.

The rearrangement joins TRBV20-1 to TRBJ1-2; D gene ambiguous. CDR1 is DFQATT, CDR2 SNEGSKA, per germline (reference sequence). This CDR3 contains 10 residues. Trimming stripped 5 bases from V and 7 bases from J, with 8 bases between. CDR3 in amino acids: CSASTAGYTF. CDR3 in DNA: TGCAGTGCTTCTACCGCTGGCTACACCTTC.

J is TRBJ2-7 and V is TRBV4-2; 9 bases agree with TRBD2. The CDR3 contains 16 residues. The trim removed 1 base at V and 5 bases at J, leaving 9 bases unmatched. Per germline, CDR1 LGHNA and CDR2 YNFKEQ. Here the CDR3 DNA reads TGTGCCAGCAGCCAAGTGGCGACTAGCGGTGTTCACGAGCAGTACTTC. Its protein product is CASSQVATSGVHEQYF.

This CDR3 is CASSSSMTSDYGYTF. In DNA form, the CDR3 reads TGTGCCAGCAGCTCTAGCATGACATCAGACTATGGCTACACCTTC. The chain has TRBV7-2 and TRBJ1-2; D remains unclear. CDR1 is SGHTA, CDR2 FQGNSA, per germline. CDR3 size: 15 residues. Between the trimmed V and J ends, which lost 4 bases and 3 bases, there was a span of 15 bases.

The chain employs TRBV6-5 and TRBJ1-1; D is unresolved. Trimming removed 0 bases from V and 10 bases from J, with 12 bases in between. The CDR3 loop spans 13 amino acids. Germline CDR1 reads MNHEY; CDR2 reads SVGAGI. The CDR3 DNA reads as TGTGCCAGCAGTTACTCCGCGGCCCCTGGAGCTTTCTTT. This codes for CASSYSAAPGAFF.

The chain couples TRBV6-5 to TRBJ2-7, with TRBD2 as a possible D gene (6 bases). Per germline, CDR1 MNHEY and CDR2 SVGAGI. The V and J ends lost 0 bases and 5 bases respectively, with 14 bases between them. The CDR3 sequence is 15 residues long. The DNA for the CDR3 is TGTGCCAGCAGTTACTCTGCGGGACGAGGGAACGAGCAGTACTTC. Translating gives CASSYSAGRGNEQYF.

The chain links TRBV6-5 to TRBJ1-2; unclear D gene. V shed 4 bases and J shed 6 bases, with 15 bases lying between them. Germline CDR1 reads MNHEY; CDR2 reads SVGAGI. This CDR3 is built from 14 residues. The CDR3 region is CASSSLDGWDGYTF. The CDR3 DNA reads TGTGCCAGCAGTTCACTCGATGGTTGGGATGGCTACACCTTC.

The CDR3 loop reads CSVQNTGEKLFF. The CDR3 nucleotides are TGCAGCGTTCAAAACACAGGGGAAAAACTGTTTTTT. J is TRBJ1-4 and V is TRBV29-1, with D possibly matching TRBD1 (6 bases). Germline CDR1 is SQVTM and CDR2 is ANQGSEA. The V and J ends lost 5 bases and 8 bases respectively, with 12 bases between them. The CDR3 has 12 amino acids.

This clone was counted a single time. The chain is built from TRBV27 and TRBJ1-1, with D possibly TRBD1 on 5 matching bases. The CDR3 is made up of 15 amino acids. Per germline, CDR1 MNHEY and CDR2 SMNVEV (reference sequence). V gave up 6 bases and J gave up 0 bases, with 14 bases separating them. The CDR3, as DNA: TGTGCCAGCAGAACCGGGACGCAGATGAACACTGAAGCTTTCTTT. The encoded protein is CASRTGTQMNTEAFF.

The gene calls are TRBV18 and TRBJ1-1; TRBD1 aligns across 9 bases. Losses at the gene ends were 4 bases for V and 5 bases for J; bases not matched to a gene: 8. Germline V gene data show CDR1 as KGHSH and CDR2 as LQKENI. CDR3 length: 15 residues. In DNA, the CDR3 is TGTGCCAGCTCACAAACAGGGGGCGGATATACTGAAGCTTTCTTT. As protein: CASSQTGGGYTEAFF.

The V and J genes are TRBV5-1 and TRBJ2-2; D may match TRBD1 or TRBD2 (5 bases each). Germline assignment: CDR1 SGHRS and CDR2 YFSETQ. With 4 bases removed from V and 3 bases from J, the gap between germline ends came to 16 bases. The CDR3 has 16 residues. The CDR3 sequence: CASSEWGNPDTGELFF. The CDR3 DNA is TGCGCCAGCAGCGAGTGGGGGAATCCGGACACCGGGGAGCTGTTTTTT.

The V gene is TRBV11-2, the J gene TRBJ2-6, with D unresolved. Germline lookup yields CDR1 SGHAT and CDR2 FQNNGV. This CDR3 region has 15 residues. The V and J ends lost 2 bases and 3 bases respectively, with 8 bases between them. CDR3 coding DNA: TGTGCCAGCAGCTTATGGGGAAGTGGGGCCAACGTCCTGACTTTC. Its translation: CASSLWGSGANVLTF.

CDR3 nucleotide sequence: TGTGCCAGCCGCGAGCCCCTAGCCCACGAGCAGTACTTC. Translation: CASREPLAHEQYF. The chain combines TRBV6-1 with TRBJ2-7; weak D call: TRBD2 (5 bases). Between the trimmed V and J ends, which lost 8 bases and 5 bases, there was a span of 16 bases. Germline V gives CDR1 MNHNS, CDR2 SASEGT. This CDR3 has 13 amino acids.

This chain links TRBV27 with TRBJ2-7, with D possibly called TRBD1 or TRBD2 (5 bases each). Between the trimmed V and J ends, which lost 10 bases and 3 bases, there was a span of 22 bases. The CDR3 sequence is 15 residues long. The germline gives CDR1 MNHEY, CDR2 SMNVEV (reference sequence). The CDR3 bases are TGTGCCACCGCGTGGGGAGCCGGGGCCCTCTACGAGCAGTACTTC. Translating it yields CATAWGAGALYEQYF.

The chain employs TRBV18 and TRBJ2-7; D is possibly TRBD1 or TRBD2 (5 bases each). The CDR3 extends over 14 amino acids. Trimming removed 4 bases at V and 0 bases at J, with 10 bases between. Germline assignment: CDR1 KGHSH and CDR2 LQKENI. The DNA for the CDR3 is TGTGCCAGCTCACTCCCCGGGACCTCCTACGAGCAGTACTTC. It codes for CASSLPGTSYEQYF.

The J gene is TRBJ2-7, the V gene TRBV6-5, with D tentatively TRBD2 (6 bases). V gave up 6 bases and J gave up 7 bases, with 19 bases separating them. The CDR3 is 14 residues long. Per germline, CDR1 MNHEY and CDR2 SVGAGI. CDR3: CASRTDQREFEQYF. The CDR3 nucleotides read TGTGCCAGCAGAACCGACCAACGGGAGTTTGAGCAGTACTTC.

This clone was seen once. V is TRBV5-6 and J is TRBJ1-1; D gene ambiguous. V lost 4 bases to trimming and J lost 4 bases, with 8 bases between them. Looked up from germline, CDR1 is SGHDT and CDR2 is YYEEEE. The CDR3 length is 12 residues. In DNA form, the CDR3 reads TGTGCCAGCAGCAACGATGTCACTGAAGCTTTCTTT. Its protein is CASSNDVTEAFF.

This clone was detected only a few times. This chain links TRBV6-4 with TRBJ1-5, with no clear D. V gave up 6 bases and J gave up 7 bases, with 16 bases separating them. The germline CDR1 and CDR2 sequences are MRHNA and SNTAGT. CDR3 length equals 14 residues. Written as DNA, the CDR3 is TGTGCCAGCAGCAGAGGACGGAGTAGGCAGCCCCAGCATTTT. This codes for CASSRGRSRQPQHF.

The chain combines TRBV6-1 with TRBJ2-7; possibly TRBD2 for D (6 bases). Trimming took off 11 bases at V and 7 bases at J, with 18 bases between the two ends. Germline CDR1 is MNHNS and CDR2 is SASEGT. The CDR3 extends over 12 amino acids. This chain's CDR3 is CAGSGDPGEQYF. The CDR3 region has the DNA TGTGCCGGATCGGGAGACCCAGGGGAGCAGTACTTC.

This clone was recorded once. The genes are TRBV18 and TRBJ1-1; D is undetermined. CDR1 KGHSH and CDR2 LQKENI come from the germline V gene. The CDR3 runs 13 residues. V dropped 2 bases and J dropped 1 base, with 5 bases sitting between them. The CDR3 bases are TGTGCCAGCTCACCAGAAGGGAACACTGAAGCTTTCTTT. Protein product: CASSPEGNTEAFF.

The V call is TRBV6-6, the J call TRBJ2-1; D is unresolved. V gave up 6 bases and J gave up 2 bases, with 14 bases separating them. Germline CDR1 and CDR2: MNHNY and SVGAGI (reference sequence). The CDR3 runs to 15 residues. In nucleotides, the CDR3 is TGTGCCAGCAGCCTCTATACTAAGGCCTACAATGAGCAGTTCTTC. Translating gives CASSLYTKAYNEQFF.

This clone appeared a single time. V usage is TRBV28 and J usage is TRBJ2-4; D is ambiguous. V was shortened by 6 bases and J by 0 bases, with 9 bases between the two germline ends. The CDR3 contains 14 residues. The germline V gene encodes CDR1 MDHEN and CDR2 SYDVKM. CDR3 residues: CASSRQGAKNIQYF. As DNA, the CDR3 is TGTGCCAGCAGCCGGCAAGGAGCCAAAAACATTCAGTACTTC.

V usage is TRBV4-1 and J usage is TRBJ1-2, with D perhaps TRBD1 (6 bases). Per the germline V gene, CDR1 is MGHRA and CDR2 is YSYEKL. CDR3 length: 14 amino acids. Trimming took off 0 bases at V and 4 bases at J, with 9 bases between the two ends. This CDR3 reads CASSQETGFYGYTF. As DNA, the CDR3 is TGCGCCAGCAGCCAAGAAACAGGGTTCTATGGCTACACCTTC.

This chain connects TRBV7-6 to TRBJ2-7, with 8 bases matching TRBD2. The CDR3 covers 14 residues. The V gene end was trimmed by 3 bases and the J gene end by 4 bases; junction bases not matched to a gene: 5. Germline V gene data show CDR1 as SGHVS and CDR2 as FNYEAQ. The CDR3 DNA reads as TGTGCCAGCAGCTTGGGGACTAGGTCATACGAGCAGTACTTC. Translated, it gives CASSLGTRSYEQYF.

This clone showed up just once. The gene calls are TRBV28 and TRBJ2-1; D unclear. There are 14 residues in the CDR3. From germline, CDR1 is MDHEN and CDR2 SYDVKM. Trimming took off 6 bases at V and 3 bases at J, with 12 bases between the two ends. In DNA, the CDR3 is TGTGCCAGCAGGGTACAGCCTAGCTACAATGAGCAGTTCTTC. Translated, it gives CASRVQPSYNEQFF. Together with reference TRBV28 and TRBJ2-1, the CDR3 gives the full variable domain: DVKVTQSSRYLVKRTGEKVFLECVQDMDHENMFWYRQDPGLGLRLIYFSYDVKMKEKGDIPEGYSVSREKKERFSLILESASTNQTSMYLCASRVQPSYNEQFFGPGTRLTVL.

The chain has TRBV19 and TRBJ1-4, with a possible D match to TRBD1 (6 bases). This CDR3 spans 16 amino acids. Germline values: CDR1 LNHDA, CDR2 SQIVND (reference sequence). With 3 bases removed from V and 10 bases from J, the gap between germline ends came to 21 bases. CDR3 in DNA: TGTGCCAGTAGTATCTCACAGGGCTCGGTGACGCGAAAACTGTTTTTT. Translated, it gives CASSISQGSVTRKLFF.

This clone was counted a few times. The sample holds other DNA sequences that translate to the same CDR3. The gene calls are TRBV29-1 and TRBJ1-1; possibly TRBD1 for D (6 bases). V was shortened by 4 bases and J by 4 bases, with 7 bases between the two germline ends. Germline V gene sequence: CDR1 SQVTM, CDR2 ANQGSEA. The CDR3 runs 11 residues. For the CDR3, the DNA is TGCAGCGTTGGGGGGGCCACTGAAGCTTTCTTT. It encodes CSVGGATEAFF.